A single T cell receptor (beta chain) is shown here with its context. This clone was recorded a few times. This receptor's antigen is unknown. Per-nucleotide qualities are absent, and no much larger clonotype sits a single base away. This sample stems from a study of beta chain features in type 1 diabetes (dated by TCRdb to about 2018). For context, the study as a whole: Patients and healthy donors did not differ in mean age, gender distribution, total cell number or subset yield. A total of 107,917,701 sorted cells were examined across all samples, and the number of cells per subset was strongly correlated with RNA yield. In the study, recently diagnosed type 1 diabetes patients and matched healthy donors were compared on the TCRB repertoires of their sorted circulating CD4+ T cell subsets. Naive and central memory subsets were obtained from all 30 or so donors, but regulatory and stem cell-like memory subsets were isolated from only 8 patients and roughly 8 healthy donors. What the study reported, not specific to this receptor: Type 1 diabetes patients showed a moderate but significant shortening of TCRB CDR3 length in all four CD4+ subsets. Shorter templates might have been favored by PCR, but patient and control samples were amplified and corrected together, so both groups would have been affected equally by any skew. Naive, central memory and regulatory TCRB repertoires appeared to be more alike among patients than among healthy donors. At VDJ recombination sites, patients with type 1 diabetes made fewer insertions and deleted more nucleotides, a pattern implying thymic rearrangement abnormalities. Because cDNA rather than genomic DNA was sequenced, highly expressing activated cells could have been over-represented, although no difference in activation and CD3 levels was found between groups. Only small numbers of individuals were included in the HLA sub-analyses, which left unresolved whether HLA type had any influence on TCRB rearrangement.

The entire amount of isolated RNA was reverse transcribed using the High Capacity cDNA Reverse Transcription Kit, so the sequenced TCRB transcripts were expressed ones. Deep immunoSEQ sequencing was performed on naive, central memory and regulatory T cell samples, with an average of about 3.6 million total reads per sample. After sorted cells were lysed in RLT buffer, RNA was extracted with DNase-treated RNeasy Micro or Mini kits, with the choice depending on cell number. To prevent cross-contamination, every cell subset was processed on its own, while patient and healthy donor samples were processed together. TCRB sequences were amplified from cDNA with the immunoSEQ multiplex PCR, producing 87-bp fragments spanning the CDR3 region. Amplicons were sequenced on the Illumina HiSeq platform. Under the source paper's analysis protocol: Synthetic template baselines were used to correct PCR bias computationally, reads within Hamming distance 2 were collapsed, and singletons that could not be merged were discarded. Reads were aligned against IMGT to assign V, D and J genes, CDR3 length and insertions or deletions at six rearrangement sites. Within each subset, clonotype counts were normalized to sorted cell number, and only after that were true diversity and Gini coefficients computed with the tcR R package. The overlap coefficient, calculated on TCRB nucleotide sequences, was used to quantify repertoire sharing. The immuneACCESS repertoire file appears here via TCRdb, limited to in-frame rearrangements. These files lack a portion of the clones; in checked studies, under half of the deficit traces to unresolved V genes, and the cause of the others is not known. That table furnishes V, J and clone size, whereas the DNA furnished D and trimming. A total of about 240,000 clones appear in this sample, 25% to 30% of them only once. 3% to 4% of the sample goes to the ten largest clones.

From each donor, a single peripheral blood sample of around 120 mL on average was drawn into heparinised tubes. Naive, central memory, regulatory and stem cell-like memory CD4+ T cells were sorted on a BD FACSAria II using a panel including CD45RO, CCR7, CD25, CD127, CD95 and CD27. All sorted populations exceeded 98% purity. PBMCs were separated immediately by Lymphoprep density gradient centrifugation and were stained directly, without being cultured. So that batch effects would be minimized, each experiment stained and sorted samples in pairs, pairing one healthy donor with one patient. For this chain, trimming is 4 bases at the V end and 3 bases at the J end, and the number of junction bases without a gene match is 10. The CDR3 holds 16 amino acids from the cysteine to the phenylalanine. Only the CDR3 part of the read is kept: 48 bases, read in frame from the first base. The CDR1 and CDR2 encoded by the germline V gene are MNHEY and SVGAGI.

The sequence derives from a man aged 25 to 45 in good health. What was sequenced was central memory CD4+ T cells from blood. The rearranged segments are TRBV6-5 and TRBJ2-5; 8 middle bases align to TRBD2. The CDR3 corresponds to CASSSLLIAGKETQYF. The DNA sequence is given as TGTGCCAGCAGTTCCCTTTTGATAGCGGGGAAAGAGACCCAGTACTTC.